This TCR beta chain was captured by sequencing in a study of T cells after yellow fever vaccination. In this sample, this clonotype turned up a few times. TCRdb fed the 5' RACE reads into MiXCR, producing one record per CDR3 protein. Altogether approximately 300,000 distinct CDR3 sequences are present, over 8.5% being singletons, with the ten largest covering approximately 3.3%. This CDR3 is built from 15 residues. The ends were cut back, 4 bases at V and 2 bases at J, with 9 bases in the middle. The source is a man younger than 30 who received the YFV17D yellow fever vaccine. The input for sequencing was CD4+ T cells sorted from PBMCs, taken 45 days after the yellow fever booster vaccination. The rearrangement joins TRBV23-1 to TRBJ2-6; the D gene is possibly TRBD1 (6 bases). TRBV23-1 is sorted into the ORF group, with uncertain function. The CDR3 spells CASSRSGAGANVLTF. The DNA of the CDR3 is TGCGCCAGCAGTCGATCAGGGGCTGGGGCCAACGTCCTGACTTTC.